The rows below give T cell receptor beta chains drawn from one sample of a study of cytomegalovirus exposure and HLA in healthy donors. The table came from immunoSEQ multiplex PCR; TCRdb's copy has only in-frame clones and leaves some out. The sample lists tens of thousands of clones; 70% to 85% were seen once. The sample taken for sequencing was PBMCs. These receptors all come from a young man in good health and CMV-seronegative. The CDR3 runs from the conserved cysteine through the conserved F or W. Not all rows give a size; the values are once, few, many and, for expanded clones, a class.

clone size | J gene | V gene | CDR3 protein
once | TRBJ1-1 | TRBV7-9 | CASGPWTGRRQLRAFF
. | TRBJ2-1 | TRBV19 | CAASPAILAGTEQFF
. | TRBJ2-2 | TRBV18 | CASSPPSGAGELFF
. | TRBJ1-2 | TRBV6-5 | CASSPADRAHGYTF
. | TRBJ1-2 | TRBV4-2 | CASSQGDYYIYGYTF
. | TRBJ2-7 | TRBV6-6 | CASRGLEGSYEQYF
. | TRBJ1-3 | TRBV6-6 | CASSIEGTGLRNTIYF
. | TRBJ2-2 | TRBV4-3 | CASSPKPRTVQGPGTGELFF
. | TRBJ2-7 | TRBV27 | CASSMGTGGEQYF
. | TRBJ2-7 | TRBV28 | CASNLDRVSYEQYF
. | TRBJ2-1 | TRBV2 | CASRGAEYNEQFF
. | TRBJ2-7 | TRBV21-1 | CASSRPGQGIAGDYEQYF
. | TRBJ1-6 | TRBV27 | CASSLTVMSSYNSPLHF
. | TRBJ1-2 | TRBV18 | CASSPASRQGANYGYTF
. | TRBJ2-3 | TRBV14 | CASSQGYANTQYF
. | TRBJ2-3 | TRBV30 | CAWRTSGIADTQYF
. | TRBJ2-1 | TRBV28 | CASSLVGQGFNEQFF
. | TRBJ2-1 | TRBV7-2 | CASSFTSGSYNEQFF
. | TRBJ2-2 | TRBV5-1 | CASSFGQGGELFF
. | TRBJ2-5 | TRBV15 | CATSSDPGRPQYF
. | TRBJ2-3 | TRBV6-5 | CASRGQGYTDTQYF
. | TRBJ1-6 | TRBV6-5 | CASRPPGYNSPLHF
. | TRBJ2-7 | TRBV7-2 | CASRSSGTGALEQYF
few | TRBJ2-1 | TRBV25-1 | CASWGQGVGSYNEQFF
once | TRBJ1-4 | TRBV18 | CASSPRSKSGLREKLFF
. | TRBJ2-5 | TRBV11-2 | CASSVDRGGETQYF
. | TRBJ2-7 | TRBV7-2 | CASSFSDRDYEQYF